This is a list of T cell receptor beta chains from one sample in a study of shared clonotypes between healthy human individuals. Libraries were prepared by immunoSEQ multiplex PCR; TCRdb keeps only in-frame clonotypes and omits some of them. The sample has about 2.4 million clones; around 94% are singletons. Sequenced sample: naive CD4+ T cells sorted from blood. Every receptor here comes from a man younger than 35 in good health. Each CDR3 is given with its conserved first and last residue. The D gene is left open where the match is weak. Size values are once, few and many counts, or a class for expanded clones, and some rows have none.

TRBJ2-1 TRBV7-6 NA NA CASSHSEGREQFF TGTGCCAGCAGCCACTCCGAGGGAAGAGAGCAGTTCTTC
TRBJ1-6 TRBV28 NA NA CASLGPTTSPLHF TGTGCCAGCCTGGGGCCCACAACTTCACCCCTCCACTTT
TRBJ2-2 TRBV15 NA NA CATSRDNERANTGELFF TGTGCCACCAGCAGAGATAATGAGCGCGCGAACACCGGGGAGCTGTTTTTT
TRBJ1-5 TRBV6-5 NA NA CASSPPGEQPQHF TGTGCCAGCAGCCCACCAGGGGAACAGCCCCAGCATTTT
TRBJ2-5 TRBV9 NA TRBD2 CASSGPPGRGGLETQYF TGTGCCAGCAGCGGTCCCCCAGGGCGGGGGGGCCTGGAGACCCAGTACTTC
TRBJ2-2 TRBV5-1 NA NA CASSWAPGVSAGELFF TGCGCCAGCAGCTGGGCCCCGGGGGTATCCGCCGGGGAGCTGTTTTTT
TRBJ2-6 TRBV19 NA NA CASSLTGPGANVLTF TGTGCCAGTAGCCTTACAGGGCCTGGGGCCAACGTCCTGACTTTC
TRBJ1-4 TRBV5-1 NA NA CASSFGGGAPYEKLFF TGCGCCAGCAGTTTCGGAGGGGGGGCGCCCTATGAAAAACTGTTTTTT
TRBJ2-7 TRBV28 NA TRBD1 CASSLRTGVYEQYF TGTGCCAGCAGTTTACGGACAGGGGTCTACGAGCAGTACTTC
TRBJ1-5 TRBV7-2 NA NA CASSGEQGIPPQHF TGTGCCAGCAGCGGAGAACAGGGAATTCCGCCCCAGCATTTT
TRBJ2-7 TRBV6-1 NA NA CASSGTVSYEQYF TGTGCCAGCAGTGGGACTGTCTCCTACGAGCAGTACTTC
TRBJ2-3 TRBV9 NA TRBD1 CASSEDRGPPDTQYF TGTGCCAGCAGCGAGGACAGGGGCCCCCCAGATACGCAGTATTTT
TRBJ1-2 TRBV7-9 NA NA CASSPVPRGRGYGYTF TGTGCCAGCAGCCCCGTTCCGAGGGGTAGGGGCTATGGCTACACCTTC
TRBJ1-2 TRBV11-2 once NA CASSLRPDANYGYTF TGTGCCAGCAGCTTACGCCCCGACGCTAACTATGGCTACACCTTC
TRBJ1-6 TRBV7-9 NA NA CASSAGGSKLNSPLHF TGTGCCAGCAGCGCGGGGGGATCGAAGCTAAATTCACCCCTCCACTTT
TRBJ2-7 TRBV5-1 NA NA CASSLVLGEQDEQYF TGCGCCAGCAGCTTGGTTTTGGGTGAACAGGACGAGCAGTACTTC
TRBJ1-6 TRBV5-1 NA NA CASSLEGFDSPLHF TGCGCCAGCAGCTTGGAAGGATTTGATTCACCCCTCCACTTT
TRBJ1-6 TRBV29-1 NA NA CSVRGSSYNSPLHF TGCAGCGTTCGTGGGAGCTCCTATAATTCACCCCTCCACTTT
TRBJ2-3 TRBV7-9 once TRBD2 CASSFLRRGAGDTQYF TGTGCCAGCAGCTTTTTAAGGCGGGGGGCCGGGGATACGCAGTATTTT
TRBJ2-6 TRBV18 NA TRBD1 CASSPSQGADVGGANVLTF TGTGCCAGCTCACCTTCCCAGGGGGCCGACGTAGGTGGGGCCAACGTCCTGACTTTC
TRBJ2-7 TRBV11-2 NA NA CASSLGGAGGSYEQYF TGTGCCAGCAGCTTAGGGGGGGCAGGTGGTTCCTACGAGCAGTACTTC
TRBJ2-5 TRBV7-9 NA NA CASSLEVQETQYF TGTGCCAGCAGCTTAGAGGTGCAAGAGACCCAGTACTTC
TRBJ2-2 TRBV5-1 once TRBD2 CASSLRSTSGRGGELFF TGCGCCAGCAGCTTGCGTTCGACTAGCGGGAGAGGCGGGGAGCTGTTTTTT
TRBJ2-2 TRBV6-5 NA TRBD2 CASSLLAGGNGELFF TGTGCCAGCAGTTTGCTAGCGGGAGGGAACGGGGAGCTGTTTTTT
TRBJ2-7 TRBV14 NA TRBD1 CASSQRAGGHEQYF TGTGCCAGCAGCCAACGGGCAGGGGGCCACGAGCAGTACTTC
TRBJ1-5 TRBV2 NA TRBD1 CASSAQGLGQPQHF TGTGCCAGCAGTGCACAGGGGTTGGGTCAGCCCCAGCATTTT
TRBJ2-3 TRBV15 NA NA CATEGDTQYF TGTGCCACGGAGGGAGATACGCAGTATTTT
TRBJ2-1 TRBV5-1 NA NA CASSSPPGNIPSYNEQFF TGCGCCAGCAGCTCACCACCGGGAAACATTCCTTCATACAATGAGCAGTTCTTC
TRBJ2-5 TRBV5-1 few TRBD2 CASSTGTSGLETQYF TGCGCCAGCAGCACGGGGACTAGCGGTCTAGAGACCCAGTACTTC
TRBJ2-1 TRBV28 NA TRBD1 CASSPPGTGMIYEQFF TGTGCCAGCAGTCCGCCCGGGACAGGGATGATATATGAGCAGTTCTTC
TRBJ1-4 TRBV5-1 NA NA CASSAGQTINEKLFF TGCGCCAGCAGCGCCGGACAGACGATAAATGAAAAACTGTTTTTT
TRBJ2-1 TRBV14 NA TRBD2 CASSQAPGLAGGLQFF TGTGCCAGCAGCCAGGCCCCGGGACTAGCGGGGGGATTACAGTTCTTC
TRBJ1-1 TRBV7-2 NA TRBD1 CASSLGGGTGEAFF TGTGCCAGCAGCTTAGGAGGCGGGACAGGTGAAGCTTTCTTT
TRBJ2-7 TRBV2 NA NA CASRDSPPQYF TGTGCCAGCAGGGACAGTCCCCCTCAGTACTTC
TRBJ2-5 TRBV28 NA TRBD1 CASSFKDRPLHF TGTGCCAGCAGTTTTAAGGACAGGCCTTTGCACTTC
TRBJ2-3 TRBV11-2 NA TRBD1 CASSSRDSRTDTQYF TGTGCCAGCAGCTCACGGGACAGTCGCACAGATACGCAGTATTTT
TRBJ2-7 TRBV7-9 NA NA CASSPGTISEQYF TGTGCCAGCAGCCCCGGGACAATCAGCGAGCAGTACTTC
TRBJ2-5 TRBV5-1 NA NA CASSLDPGPQETQYF TGCGCCAGCAGCTTGGACCCGGGCCCCCAAGAGACCCAGTACTTC
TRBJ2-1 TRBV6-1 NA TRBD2 CATTRGDNEQFF TGTGCCACTACGCGGGGGGACAATGAGCAGTTCTTC
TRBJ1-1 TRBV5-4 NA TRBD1 CASSLVGQGWRLNTEAFF TGTGCCAGCAGCTTGGTGGGACAGGGATGGAGGCTGAACACTGAAGCTTTCTTT
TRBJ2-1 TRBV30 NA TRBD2 CASISGRGGPNEQFF TGTGCCTCTATCTCGGGGCGGGGGGGCCCGAATGAGCAGTTCTTC
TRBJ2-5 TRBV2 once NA CASSVLETQYF TGTGCCAGCAGTGTTCTGGAGACCCAGTACTTC
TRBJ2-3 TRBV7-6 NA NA CASSLADGGEKDTQYF TGTGCCAGCAGCTTAGCGGACGGGGGAGAAAAAGATACGCAGTATTTT
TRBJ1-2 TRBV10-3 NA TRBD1 CAISESDRDNGYTF TGTGCCATCAGTGAGTCGGACAGGGATAACGGCTACACCTTC
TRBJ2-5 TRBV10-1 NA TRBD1 CAGLGERTGALLETQYF TGCGCCGGGCTGGGGGAGCGGACAGGGGCGCTCTTGGAGACCCAGTACTTC
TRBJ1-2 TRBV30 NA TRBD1 CAWSGDRAYYGYTF TGTGCCTGGAGTGGGGACAGGGCATACTATGGCTACACCTTC
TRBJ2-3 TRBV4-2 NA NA CASSQPTGAQGDTQYF TGTGCCAGCAGCCAGCCAACCGGGGCGCAGGGGGATACGCAGTATTTT
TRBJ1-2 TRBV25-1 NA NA CASSEAGREGYTF TGTGCCAGCAGTGAAGCTGGGCGGGAGGGCTACACCTTC
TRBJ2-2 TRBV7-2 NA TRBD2 CASSSTSGNTGELFF TGTGCCAGCAGCTCAACTAGCGGGAACACCGGGGAGCTGTTTTTT
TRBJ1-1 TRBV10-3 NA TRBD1 CAISPGTGDTEAFF TGTGCCATCAGTCCCGGGACAGGGGATACTGAAGCTTTCTTT
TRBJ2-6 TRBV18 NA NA CASSPQGTGANVLTF TGTGCCAGCTCACCACAGGGAACTGGGGCCAACGTCCTGACTTTC